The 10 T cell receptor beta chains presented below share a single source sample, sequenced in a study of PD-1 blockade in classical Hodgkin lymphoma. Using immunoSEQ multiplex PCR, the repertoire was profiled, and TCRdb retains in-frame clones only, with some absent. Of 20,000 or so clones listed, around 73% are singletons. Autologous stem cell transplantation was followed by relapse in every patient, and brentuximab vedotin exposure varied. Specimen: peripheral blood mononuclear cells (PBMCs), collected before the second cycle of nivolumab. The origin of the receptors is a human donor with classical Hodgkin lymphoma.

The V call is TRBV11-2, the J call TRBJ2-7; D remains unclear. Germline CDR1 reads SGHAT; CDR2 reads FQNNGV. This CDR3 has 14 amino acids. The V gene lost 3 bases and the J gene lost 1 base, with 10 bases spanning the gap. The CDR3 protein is CASSFVGRSYEQYF. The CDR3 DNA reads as TGTGCCAGCAGCTTCGTAGGCAGGTCCTACGAGCAGTACTTC.

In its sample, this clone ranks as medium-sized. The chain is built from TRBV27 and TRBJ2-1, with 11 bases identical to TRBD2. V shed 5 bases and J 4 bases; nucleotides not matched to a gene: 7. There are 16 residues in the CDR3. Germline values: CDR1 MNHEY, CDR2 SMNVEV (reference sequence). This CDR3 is CASSPPGLAEYNEQFF. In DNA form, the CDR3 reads TGTGCCAGCAGTCCTCCGGGACTAGCGGAGTACAATGAGCAGTTCTTC.

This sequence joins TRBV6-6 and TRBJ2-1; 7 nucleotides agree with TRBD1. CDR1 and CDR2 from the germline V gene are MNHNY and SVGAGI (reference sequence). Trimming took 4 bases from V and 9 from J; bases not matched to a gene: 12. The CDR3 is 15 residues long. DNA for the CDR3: TGTGCCAGCAGTTTGAAGGGGGCGCTGGGGGTTGAGCAGTTCTTC. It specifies CASSLKGALGVEQFF.

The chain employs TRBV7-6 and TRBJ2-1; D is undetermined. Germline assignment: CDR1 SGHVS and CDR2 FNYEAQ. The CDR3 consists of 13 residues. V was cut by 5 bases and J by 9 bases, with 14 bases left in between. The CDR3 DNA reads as TGTGCCAGCAGCGCCCAGGAGTGGAGTGAGCAGTTCTTC. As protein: CASSAQEWSEQFF. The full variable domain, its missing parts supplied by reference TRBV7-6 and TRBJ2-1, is GAGVSQSPRYKVTKRGQDVALRCDPISGHVSLYWYRQALGQGPEFLTYFNYEAQQDKSGLPNDRFSAERPEGSISTLTIQRTEQRDSAMYRCASSAQEWSEQFFGPGTRLTVL.

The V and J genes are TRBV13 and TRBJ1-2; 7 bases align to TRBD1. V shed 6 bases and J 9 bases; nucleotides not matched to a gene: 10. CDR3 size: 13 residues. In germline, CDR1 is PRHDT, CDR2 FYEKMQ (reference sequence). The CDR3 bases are TGTGCCAGCAGTACCACAGGGGTGTATCGCTACACCTTC. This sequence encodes CASSTTGVYRYTF.

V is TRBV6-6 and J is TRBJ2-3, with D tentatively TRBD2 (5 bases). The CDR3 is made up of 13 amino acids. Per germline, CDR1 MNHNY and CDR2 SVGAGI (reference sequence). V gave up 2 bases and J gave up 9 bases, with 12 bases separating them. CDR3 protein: CASSYDLAGTQYF. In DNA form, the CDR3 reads TGTGCCAGCAGTTACGACCTAGCCGGAACGCAGTATTTT.

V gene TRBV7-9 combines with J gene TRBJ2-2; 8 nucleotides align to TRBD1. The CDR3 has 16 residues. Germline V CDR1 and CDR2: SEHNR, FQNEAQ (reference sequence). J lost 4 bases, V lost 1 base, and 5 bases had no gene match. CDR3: CASSLGAQGVTGELFF. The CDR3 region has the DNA TGTGCCAGCAGCTTAGGAGCACAGGGGGTCACCGGGGAGCTGTTTTTT.

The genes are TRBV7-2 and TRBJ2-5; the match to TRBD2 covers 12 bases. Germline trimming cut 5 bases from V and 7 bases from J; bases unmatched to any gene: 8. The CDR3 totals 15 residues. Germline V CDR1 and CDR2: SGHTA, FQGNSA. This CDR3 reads CASSPRLAGEGTQYF. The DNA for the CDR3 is TGTGCCAGCAGCCCCAGACTAGCGGGAGAGGGGACCCAGTACTTC.

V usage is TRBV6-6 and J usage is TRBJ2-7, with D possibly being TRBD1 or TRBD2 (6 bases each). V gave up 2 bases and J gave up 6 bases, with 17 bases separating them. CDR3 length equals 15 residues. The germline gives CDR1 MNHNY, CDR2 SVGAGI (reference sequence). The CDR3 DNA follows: TGTGCCAGCAGTTACGGGGGCGATGGACTACGCGAGCAGTACTTC. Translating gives CASSYGGDGLREQYF.

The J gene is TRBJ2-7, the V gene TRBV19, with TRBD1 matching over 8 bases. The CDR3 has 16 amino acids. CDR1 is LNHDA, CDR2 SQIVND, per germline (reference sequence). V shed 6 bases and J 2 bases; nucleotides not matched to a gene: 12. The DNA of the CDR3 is TGTGCCAGTAGCATGGCCGGGACAGGCACCACCTACGAGCAGTACTTC. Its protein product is CASSMAGTGTTYEQYF.